These 13 T cell receptor beta chains share one sample of origin, sequenced in a study of T cells in Graves' hyperthyroidism and ophthalmopathy. Researchers amplified the TCR beta CDR3 regions from RNA transcripts. HTBI primers were used for first-round RT-PCR of the TCR CDR3. MiXCR, run by TCRdb on the multiplex PCR reads, gives a single entry per CDR3 protein. The sample shows hundreds of thousands of distinct CDR3 sequences, approximately 15% of them seen only once. The sequenced material came from blood. All receptors come from a woman aged 40-49 years with Graves' ophthalmopathy.

Remarks on this clonotype: This sequence may be a read error, since a much larger clone differs from it by one base. Written as DNA, the CDR3 is TGTGCCAGCAGCACCCTACAAGGGGACAGTTTGTCCTACGAGCAGTACTTC. Translating gives CASSTLQGDSLSYEQYF. The rearrangement uses TRBV7-9 and TRBJ2-7; 7 bases match TRBD1. The V and J ends lost 5 bases and 1 base, in that order; junction bases with no gene match: 14. Germline V gene sequence: CDR1 SEHNR, CDR2 FQNEAQ (reference sequence). The CDR3 length is 17 residues.

This clonotype was detected ten times or more. This chain's CDR3 is CASSSYGGTSYGYTF. In DNA form, the CDR3 reads TGTGCCAGCAGTTCATATGGAGGTACTAGCTATGGCTACACCTTC. The V and J genes are TRBV28 and TRBJ1-2; D not resolved. This CDR3 has 15 amino acids. V was cut by 4 bases and J by 4 bases, with 16 bases left in between. CDR1 is MDHEN, CDR2 SYDVKM, per germline.

The chain carries TRBV7-9 and TRBJ2-1; D ambiguous. The CDR3 has 13 amino acids. Germline assignment: CDR1 SEHNR and CDR2 FQNEAQ (reference sequence). V was shortened by 3 bases and J by 1 base, with 4 bases between the two germline ends. The CDR3 sequence is CASSFVSYNEQFF. The CDR3 bases are TGTGCCAGCAGCTTTGTTTCCTACAATGAGCAGTTCTTC.

The chain employs TRBV6-1 and TRBJ2-7; D possibly corresponds to TRBD2 (5 bases). The ends were cut back, 6 bases at V and 4 bases at J, with 19 bases in the middle. CDR3 length: 15 amino acids. CDR1 and CDR2 (germline): MNHNS, SASEGT. In nucleotides, the CDR3 is TGTGCCAGCAGAGCAAAGCCGGGAACAGCTTACGAGCAGTACTTC. This codes for CASRAKPGTAYEQYF.

Ten or more counts support this clonotype. The genes are TRBV2 and TRBJ2-6; possibly TRBD1 or TRBD2 for D (5 bases each). Trimming took off 6 bases at V and 0 bases at J, with 9 bases between the two ends. CDR3 size: 15 residues. Germline V gives CDR1 SNHLY, CDR2 FYNNEI. CDR3 sequence: CASSVGTSGANVLTF. The CDR3 nucleotides are TGTGCCAGCAGCGTAGGGACCTCTGGGGCCAACGTCCTGACTTTC.

The gene calls are TRBV7-9 and TRBJ1-4; D not certain. Trimming removed 10 bases at V and 0 bases at J, with 12 bases between. Germline lookup yields CDR1 SEHNR and CDR2 FQNEAQ (reference sequence). The CDR3 is 14 amino acids. The DNA for the CDR3 is TGTGCCACCGGCCCACTTGCAACTAATGAAAAACTGTTTTTT. Translation gives CATGPLATNEKLFF.

This clonotype was recorded many times. The chain joins TRBV2 to TRBJ1-6; 8 nucleotides match TRBD1. The germline gives CDR1 SNHLY, CDR2 FYNNEI. Losses at the gene ends were 6 bases for V and 6 bases for J; bases not matched to a gene: 4. CDR3 size: 14 residues. The DNA of the CDR3 is TGTGCCAGCAGGAGACAGGGGATTAATTCACCCCTCCACTTT. It is translated as CASRRQGINSPLHF. Filled out from reference TRBV2 and TRBJ1-6, the complete variable domain reads EPEVTQTPSHQVTQMGQEVILRCVPISNHLYFYWYRQILGQKVEFLVSFYNNEISEKSEIFDDQFSVERPDGSNFTLKIRSTKLEDSAMYFCASRRQGINSPLHFGNGTRLTVT.

This clonotype was picked up many times. The V gene is TRBV10-3, the J gene TRBJ2-3; D uncertain. The germline V gene has CDR1 ENHRY and CDR2 SYGVKD. The CDR3 consists of 15 residues. Trimming pared 7 bases from V and 4 bases from J, leaving 18 bases between. CDR3 sequence (DNA): TGTGCCATCAATTCAGGAGAGATAGGCGCAGATACGCAGTATTTT. It encodes CAINSGEIGADTQYF.

This clonotype has a count of ten or more. The chain employs TRBV12-3 or TRBV12-4 and TRBJ2-5; TRBD2 matches 15 bases. V shed 3 bases, J shed 5 bases, and the junction held 7 bases outside the gene matches. CDR3 length equals 17 residues. The CDR3 DNA reads as TGTGCCAGCAGTTTTAGGACTAGCGGGAGGGCCGATGAGACCCAGTACTTC. Translated: CASSFRTSGRADETQYF.

This clonotype was picked up many times. The chain links TRBV5-1 to TRBJ2-1; TRBD2 agrees at 11 bases. Germline CDR1 SGHRS, CDR2 YFSETQ. CDR3 size: 18 residues. Trimming at V came to 3 bases and at J to 2 bases, leaving 10 bases not matched to a gene. CDR3 sequence (DNA): TGCGCCAGCAGCTGGGGGACTAGCGGAGGTAACACCTACAATGAGCAGTTCTTC. This gives the protein CASSWGTSGGNTYNEQFF.

The rearrangement joins TRBV7-9 to TRBJ2-3; 14 nucleotides align to TRBD2. V was pared by 1 base and J by 4 bases, with 7 bases of the junction left unmatched. Per the germline V gene, CDR1 is SEHNR and CDR2 is FQNEAQ (reference sequence). This CDR3 region has 18 residues. The CDR3 sequence: CASSLGGLAGDNADTQYF. The CDR3 nucleotides are TGTGCCAGCAGCTTAGGGGGACTAGCGGGAGATAACGCAGATACGCAGTATTTT.

This clonotype was counted between two and nine times. This chain connects TRBV7-8 to TRBJ2-7; D remains ambiguous. This CDR3 comprises 12 residues. Germline V gene data show CDR1 as SGHVS and CDR2 as FQNEAQ. The V end lost 3 bases, the J end lost 6 bases, and 9 bases lay between the germline ends. For the CDR3, the DNA is TGTGCCAGCAGCTTCAACGGTGGCGAGCAGTACTTC. Its translation is CASSFNGGEQYF.

The V gene is TRBV6-5, the J gene TRBJ2-7; D is ambiguous. V dropped 4 bases and J dropped 0 bases, with 13 bases sitting between them. The CDR3 is 15 amino acids. The germline V gene encodes CDR1 MNHEY and CDR2 SVGAGI. This CDR3 is CASSLPGPSSYEQYF. CDR3 DNA: TGTGCCAGCAGTTTGCCCGGGCCTTCCTCCTACGAGCAGTACTTC.